The T cell receptor (beta chain) under discussion was sequenced for a study of esophageal squamous cell carcinoma under preoperative chemotherapy (dated by TCRdb to 2017 to 2018). About the study as a whole: The study profiled TCR repertoires of both peripheral blood T cells and tumor-infiltrating lymphocytes. The effects of paclitaxel-nedaplatin chemotherapy on T-cell receptor repertoires in patients with esophageal squamous cell carcinoma were assessed. Repertoires from samples taken before paclitaxel-nedaplatin therapy were compared with repertoires from samples taken after paclitaxel-nedaplatin therapy. Roughly 5 patients with primary esophageal squamous cell carcinoma were included in the cohort. Points the paper makes about the study in general: The analysis included only a few patients with esophageal squamous cell carcinoma, making the cohort small. After chemotherapy, TCR diversity rose significantly in peripheral T cells, but this increase was not seen in tumor-infiltrating lymphocytes. Rather than arising solely from local clonal changes, post-treatment tumor-infiltrating lymphocytes appeared to come partly from peripheral T cells that migrated into the tumor. Paclitaxel-nedaplatin therapy caused immediate and substantial changes in clonotype frequency, and abundant clones were more likely to contract than to amplify.

From a lookup of the germline V gene (reference sequence), CDR1 and CDR2 are WNHNN and SYGVQD. From cysteine to phenylalanine, the CDR3 is 15 amino acids long. The only DNA kept is the CDR3, 45 bases in frame from the first base. To note about this clonotype: What antigen it recognizes has not been identified. Base qualities are not recorded, but no much larger clone differs from it by a single base.

Read against the paper, the sample's time point label means: before preoperative PTX-NDP chemotherapy. Patients received paclitaxel-nedaplatin as preoperative chemotherapy before surgery. Receptor amplification or capture employed PCR. The instrument given in TCRdb is HiSeq X Ten. High-throughput sequencing was used to characterize the TCR repertoires. TCRdb itself trimmed the public reads at Q25 with fastp, ran MiXCR and retained productive beta chains. Identical CDR3 proteins give one entry, which carries the most common genes and DNA. In all, the sample holds about 16,000 distinct CDR3 sequences, and around 47% of those were seen once. The ten largest clones add up to approximately 28% of the sample.

This clonotype was sampled from a human donor with esophageal squamous cell carcinoma. The donor label of this sample is uncertain. Sampling was conducted from a patient given preoperative chemotherapy. Here the chain combines TRBV10-1 and TRBJ2-5; TRBD2 matches 11 bases in the middle. Judging by the DNA end, TRBJ2-7 fits better; the J call may be wrong. The encoded CDR3 is CASSESASGGYEQYF. DNA sequence: TGCGCCAGCAGTGAGTCGGCTAGCGGGGGGTACGAGCAGTACTTC.